This TCR beta chain was identified during a study of blood T cell repertoires in COVID-19. TCRdb keeps only in-frame clones here, not all; method: immunoSEQ multiplex PCR. The sample holds approximately 65,000 clones, 90% seen once. Germline V lookup: CDR1 SQVTM, CDR2 ANQGSEA. This CDR3 has 8 residues. V gave up 0 bases and J gave up 13 bases, with 3 bases separating them. The sequence came from a man between 45 and 60 years old with COVID-19, enrolled during active disease. The sequencing input was peripheral blood. The chain combines TRBV29-1 with TRBJ2-5; no clear D gene. DNA of the CDR3: TGCAGCGTTGAAGATCGGTACTTC. It translates to CSVEDRYF.